Each of the 8 T cell receptor beta chains below was sequenced from the same sample in a study of beta chain features in type 1 diabetes. The sequenced template was cDNA made from the entire isolated RNA. TCRdb's copy holds only in-frame clones and misses some; the assay was immunoSEQ multiplex PCR. The data contain 390,000 or so clones, about 15% of them singletons. The sequencing input was naive CD4+ T cells from blood. These receptors originate from a man younger than 40 in good health.

The chain combines TRBV30 with TRBJ1-4, with D unresolved. The CDR3 loop spans 14 amino acids. Trimming took off 2 bases at V and 5 bases at J, with 12 bases between the two ends. Germline-derived CDR1 and CDR2 are GTSNPN and SVGIG (reference sequence). CDR3 protein: CAWSSRLNNEKLFF. CDR3 DNA sequence: TGTGCCTGGAGTTCGCGCCTGAACAATGAAAAACTGTTTTTT. Filled out from reference TRBV30 and TRBJ1-4, the complete variable domain reads SQTIHQWPATLVQPVGSPLSLECTVEGTSNPNLYWYRQAAGRGLQLLFYSVGIGQISSEVPQNLSASRPQDRQFILSSKKLLLSDSGFYLCAWSSRLNNEKLFFGSGTQLSVL.

The CDR3 nucleotides read TGTGCCAGTAGTATAGATCGAGTCTCAGGAGAGACCCAGTACTTC. Translated, it gives CASSIDRVSGETQYF. This rearrangement joins TRBV19 to TRBJ2-5, with D hard to call. The V and J ends lost 0 bases and 4 bases respectively, with 12 bases between them. From germline, CDR1 is LNHDA and CDR2 SQIVND (reference sequence). The CDR3 consists of 15 residues.

V usage is TRBV5-6 and J usage is TRBJ1-2; D not certain. The CDR3 has 12 amino acids. Germline loops: CDR1 SGHDT, CDR2 YYEEEE. V lost 2 bases and J 4 bases, leaving 6 bases between the germline ends. CDR3 protein: CASSFTPYGYTF. DNA of the CDR3: TGTGCCAGCAGCTTTACACCCTATGGCTACACCTTC.

The J gene is TRBJ2-3, the V gene TRBV29-1, with D perhaps TRBD2 (5 bases). The CDR3 is made up of 14 amino acids. CDR1 SQVTM and CDR2 ANQGSEA come from the germline V gene. V was cut by 5 bases and J by 0 bases, with 12 bases left in between. CDR3 region: CSVRLPLSTDTQYF. DNA for the CDR3: TGCAGCGTTCGACTACCCCTAAGCACAGATACGCAGTATTTT.

This clone was counted between two and nine times. Other DNA variants within this sample encode the same CDR3. The chain uses TRBV30 and TRBJ1-5; D unclear. The CDR3 has 13 residues. The V and J ends lost 0 bases and 4 bases respectively, with 7 bases between them. Germline V gene data show CDR1 as GTSNPN and CDR2 as SVGIG (reference sequence). In DNA form, the CDR3 reads TGTGCCTGGAGTGTGGCGGGGAATCAGCCCCAGCATTTT. It encodes CAWSVAGNQPQHF.

This clone has more than one count but fewer than ten. The genes are TRBV29-1 and TRBJ2-3; D is ambiguous. Per germline, CDR1 SQVTM and CDR2 ANQGSEA. The CDR3 contains 11 residues. The germline V and J ends were trimmed by 2 bases and 6 bases, with 6 bases remaining between them. CDR3 nucleotide sequence: TGCAGCGTTGAAACCGTTGATACGCAGTATTTT. Encoded protein: CSVETVDTQYF.

The CDR3 DNA sequence: TGTGCCAGCAGAGACAGGGGAGGCTCCTACGAGCAGTACGTC. Encoded protein: CASRDRGGSYEQYV. The chain is built from TRBV2 and TRBJ2-7, with TRBD1 matching over 8 bases. The germline V gene has CDR1 SNHLY and CDR2 FYNNEI. The CDR3 has 14 amino acids. Trimming took 6 bases from V and 0 from J; bases not matched to a gene: 4.

In its sample, this clone was seen a few times. V usage is TRBV5-6 and J usage is TRBJ2-5, with 13 bases that match TRBD2. Looked up from germline, CDR1 is SGHDT and CDR2 is YYEEEE. The V gene end was trimmed by 6 bases and the J gene end by 2 bases; junction bases not matched to a gene: 7. The CDR3 has 16 amino acids. CDR3 coding DNA: TGTGCCAGCAACCAAGGACTAGCGGGAGCTCAAGAGACCCAGTACTTC. Protein product: CASNQGLAGAQETQYF.